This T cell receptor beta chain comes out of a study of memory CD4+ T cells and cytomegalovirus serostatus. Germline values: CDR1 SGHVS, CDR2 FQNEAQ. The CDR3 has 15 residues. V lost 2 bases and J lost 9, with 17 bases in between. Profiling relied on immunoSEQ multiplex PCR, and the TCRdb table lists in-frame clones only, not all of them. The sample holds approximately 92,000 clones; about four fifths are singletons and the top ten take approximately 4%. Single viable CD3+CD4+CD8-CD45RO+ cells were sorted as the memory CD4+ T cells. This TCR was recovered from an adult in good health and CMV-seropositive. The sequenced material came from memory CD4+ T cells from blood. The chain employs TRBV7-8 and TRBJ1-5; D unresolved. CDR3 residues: CASSLSGRSYGPQHF. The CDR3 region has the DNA TGTGCCAGCAGCTTAAGTGGCAGGTCATATGGGCCCCAGCATTTT.